This TCR beta chain was sequenced in a study of tissue T cells after allogeneic stem cell transplantation. The protocol was immunoSEQ multiplex PCR, while the TCRdb copy is restricted to in-frame clones and leaves out a portion. The sample contains around 800 clones, 55% to 75% of which appear only once. The CDR3 length is 14 residues. V lost 0 bases and J 7 bases, leaving 10 bases between the germline ends. The germline V gene encodes CDR1 MNHNY and CDR2 SVGAGI (reference sequence). The source of this sequence is a male patient at least 60 years old with steroid-refractory graft-versus-host disease after an allogeneic stem cell transplant. Some T cells may have originated in the graft donor. This specimen consisted of liver tissue, obtained at autopsy. This rearrangement joins TRBV6-6 to TRBJ1-5, with D unresolved. CDR3 sequence: CASSYSNREQPQHF. The CDR3 bases are TGTGCCAGCAGTTACTCGAATCGGGAGCAGCCCCAGCATTTT.